This paragraph covers one T cell receptor (beta chain) sequence. Its antigen target is currently unknown. Base qualities are missing; no much larger clone stands one base away. These data originate in a study of cytomegalovirus exposure and HLA in healthy donors (dated by TCRdb to between 2016 and 2019). With respect to the entire study: According to a later analysis, one platform produced both the roughly 130 validation repertoires and the 620 or so repertoires of the first cohort. The study aimed to test whether signatures of past pathogen exposure could be identified by cataloging public T cell receptors. In addition to the first cohort of 666 subjects, a separate validation cohort of approximately 120 different subjects was used. The study combined high-throughput TCR immunosequencing, statistical association of individual TCRs with disease status, and machine learning to predict cytomegalovirus infection status. Overall results and qualifications from the work: In vitro tests confirmed that a few of the cytomegalovirus-associated TCR beta chains recognize cytomegalovirus antigens. Subsequent analysis determined that TCRs grouped into clusters in the first cohort also showed a tendency toward co-occurrence across the roughly 110 validation repertoires, and 94% of cluster scores exceeded 0. It was suggested by the authors that the approach could potentially be generalized to other disease states and immunological phenotypes. All 120 or so repertoires were used to score co-occurrence in the validation cohort in a later analysis, because that analysis had no HLA typing for the cohort. The study listed approximately 150 TCR beta chains as associated with cytomegalovirus. While some public TCRs were present in many individuals, most TCR sequences turned up only very rarely across donors. The classifier was reported to diagnose cytomegalovirus status with high specificity and sensitivity in both the original and validation cohorts.

Preparation of the library involved the immunoSEQ multiplex PCR assay. Per the original workflow: A statistical classification framework was built to diagnose cytomegalovirus status from the catalog of TCR beta chain sequences. In its TCRdb copy, this immuneACCESS table keeps in-frame sequences only and misses some clones. Where compared with another copy, unresolved V genes explain less than half of these, and the others have no known cause. D and trimming come from the DNA, and the V and J calls and clone size come from that table. The sample table shows 150,000 to 200,000 clones, and 75% to 95% are seen once. The ten largest clonotypes hold around 3% of the sample. The donors were included in the validation cohort of 120 subjects, a group kept apart from the roughly 670-subject first cohort. The cysteine opens and the phenylalanine closes a CDR3 of 15 amino acids. The kept DNA is CDR3 alone, 45 bases in frame from the first base. CDR1 and CDR2 (SGHNT, YYREEE) derive from the germline V gene (reference sequence). Trimming at the junction amounts to 4 bases on V and 1 base on J, and the germline ends lie 13 bases apart.

The rearrangement joined TRBV5-4 to TRBJ2-3; TRBD2 could be the D gene, as 6 bases match. The clonotype was recovered from a woman aged 18-30 years in good health and CMV-seropositive. Input material: PBMCs. The CDR3 corresponds to CASSRVGGGTDTQYF. The nucleotide sequence reads as follows: TGTGCCAGCAGCCGGGTGGGGGGAGGCACAGATACGCAGTATTTT. Extended through the reference TRBV5-4 and TRBJ2-3 proteins, this CDR3 yields the full variable domain: ETGVTQSPTHLIKTRGQQVTLRCSSQSGHNTVSWYQQALGQGPQFIFQYYREEENGRGNFPPRFSGLQFPNYSSELNVNALELDDSALYLCASSRVGGGTDTQYFGPGTRLTVL.